One TCR beta chain is described in this entry. Its antigen has not been determined. No base quality values were provided; no much bigger clone lies one nucleotide off. Counted from cysteine to phenylalanine, this CDR3 has 15 amino acids. Of all the DNA, just the CDR3 is kept, 45 bases in frame from base 1. V is cut by 5 bases and J by 4 bases, and the space between the germline ends is 20 bases. Sequences SQVTM (CDR1) and ANQGSEA (CDR2) are obtained from the germline V gene. The data are from a study of blood T cell repertoires in COVID-19 (TCRdb year 2020). Regarding the research as a whole: Samples covering the acute and convalescent phases of COVID-19 were provided by collaborators in the United States, Italy and Spain. The material from the prospective study consisted of cDNA or gDNA derived from T cells, B-cell-depleted T cells, or PBMCs. Deeply sampled blood TCRbeta repertoires from subjects exposed to, actively infected with, or recovered from COVID-19 were included in the dataset. A freely available public database, intended as a resource for researchers studying the immune response to SARS-CoV-2, is where the repertoires were released. Samples were obtained from the ongoing ImmuneRACE study (first 160 participants) and from about 1,300 subjects provided by 6 global collaborators. The sample metadata nearly always contained a de-identified subject ID, COVID-19 status, age in years and sex. Where available, HLA class I and class II types were obtained from metadata supplied by the sample provider rather than from assay-based typing. Study-level results and caveats: The amount of clinical and demographic metadata varied by source and participant and was provided uncurated.

The immunoSEQ Assay, a bias-controlled multiplex PCR, was used to amplify TCRbeta CDR3 regions from genomic DNA. From the authors' description of their analysis: Within the assay, amplification of reference gene primers was used to estimate how many nucleated cells each sample contained. Sequence reads were collapsed and filtered to measure the absolute abundance of every unique TCRbeta CDR3 rearrangement. Productive Simpson clonality was computed per sample as the square root of Simpson's diversity index over productive rearrangements. TCRdb retrieved this table from immuneACCESS and kept in-frame rearrangements only. Not all clones are present; in checked studies, unresolved V genes account for under half, and no reason is known for the remainder. For V, J and clone size, that table is used; D and trimming come from the DNA. Counted in this sample were nearly 95,000 clones; roughly 90% of them appeared once. The ten largest clonotypes hold around 1.5% of the sample.

Each collaborating institution followed its own protocols to collect whole blood in K2EDTA tubes. For TCRbeta analysis, collaborator samples were shipped as frozen whole blood, as isolated PBMCs, or as DNA extracted from either sample type. The sequenced sample consisted of peripheral blood. This TCR was recovered from a human donor with active COVID-19. The donor label of this sample is uncertain. The sequence joins TRBV29-1 to TRBJ1-1; matching of 6 bases hints at TRBD1 as the D gene. The nucleotide sequence is given as TGCAGCGTTTTTCTAACAGGGAAGGAATCCACTGAAGCTTTCTTT. Translated, this gives CSVFLTGKESTEAFF. Outside the CDR3, residues come from the reference TRBV29-1 and TRBJ1-1 proteins, so the full variable domain is: SAVISQKPSRDICQRGTSLTIQCQVDSQVTMMFWYRQQPGQSLTLIATANQGSEATYESGFVIDKFPISRPNLTFSTLTVSNMSPEDSSIYLCSVFLTGKESTEAFFGQGTRLTVV.